This TCR beta chain stems from a study of HIV-infected patients and healthy controls. The study, taken as a whole, reports: HIV+ repertoires were severely depleted of MAIT alpha-chain CDR3s, unlike healthy controls. No HLA typing of donors was done in this study.

Reverse transcription used approximately 500 ng RNA and constant-region primers for alpha and beta. Using multiplexing indices, alpha and beta chain libraries were generated apart by chain-specific third strand synthesis. TCRdb reprocessed the 5' RACE reads with MiXCR, giving one entry per CDR3 protein. The repertoire includes some 9,300 distinct CDR3 sequences, 5.8% of them detected once, and approximately 7.7% sits in the top ten. This clonotype came up many times. Its antigen is unidentified. The CDR3 sequence is 12 residues long. Looked up from germline, CDR1 is GTSNPN and CDR2 is SVGIG (reference sequence). Trimming stripped 5 bases from V and 0 bases from J, with 7 bases between. The repertoire came from unfractionated whole blood and reflected all unsorted peripheral T cells.

Input material: blood. This sequence joins TRBV30 and TRBJ1-1; weak D call: TRBD1 (5 bases). This TCR derives from an adult in good health. The CDR3 DNA reads as TGTGCCTGGGACAGTATGAACACTGAAGCTTTCTTT. Amino acid sequence: CAWDSMNTEAFF. The full variable domain, in which reference TRBV30 and TRBJ1-1 provide the parts outside the CDR3, is SQTIHQWPATLVQPVGSPLSLECTVEGTSNPNLYWYRQAAGRGLQLLFYSVGIGQISSEVPQNLSASRPQDRQFILSSKKLLLSDSGFYLCAWDSMNTEAFFGQGTRLTVV.